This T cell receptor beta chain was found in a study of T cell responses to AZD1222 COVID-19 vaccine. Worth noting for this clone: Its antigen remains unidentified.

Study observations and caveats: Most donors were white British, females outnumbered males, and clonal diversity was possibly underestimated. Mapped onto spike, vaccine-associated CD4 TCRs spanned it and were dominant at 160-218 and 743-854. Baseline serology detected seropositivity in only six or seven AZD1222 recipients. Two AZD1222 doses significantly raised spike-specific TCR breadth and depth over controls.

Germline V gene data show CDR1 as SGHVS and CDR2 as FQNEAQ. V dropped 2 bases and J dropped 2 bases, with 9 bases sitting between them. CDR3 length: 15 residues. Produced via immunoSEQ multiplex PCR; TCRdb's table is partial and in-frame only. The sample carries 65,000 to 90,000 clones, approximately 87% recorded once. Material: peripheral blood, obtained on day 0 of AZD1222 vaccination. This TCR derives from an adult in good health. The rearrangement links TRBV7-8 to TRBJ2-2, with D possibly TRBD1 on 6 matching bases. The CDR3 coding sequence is TGTGCCAGCAGCTTAAGGGACATTAACACCGGGGAGCTGTTTTTT. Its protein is CASSLRDINTGELFF.